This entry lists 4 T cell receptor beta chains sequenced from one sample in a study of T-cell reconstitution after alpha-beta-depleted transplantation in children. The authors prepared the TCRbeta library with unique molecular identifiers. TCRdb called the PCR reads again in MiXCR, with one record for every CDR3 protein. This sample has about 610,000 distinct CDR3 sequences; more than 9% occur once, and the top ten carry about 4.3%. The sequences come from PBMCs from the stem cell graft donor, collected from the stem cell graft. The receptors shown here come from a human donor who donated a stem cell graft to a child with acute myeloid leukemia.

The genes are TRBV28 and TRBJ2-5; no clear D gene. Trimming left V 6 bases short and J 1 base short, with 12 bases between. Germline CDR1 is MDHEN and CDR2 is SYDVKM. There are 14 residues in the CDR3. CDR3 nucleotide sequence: TGTGCCAGCAGCCCGGACGACCTCCAAGAGACCCAGTACTTC. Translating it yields CASSPDDLQETQYF.

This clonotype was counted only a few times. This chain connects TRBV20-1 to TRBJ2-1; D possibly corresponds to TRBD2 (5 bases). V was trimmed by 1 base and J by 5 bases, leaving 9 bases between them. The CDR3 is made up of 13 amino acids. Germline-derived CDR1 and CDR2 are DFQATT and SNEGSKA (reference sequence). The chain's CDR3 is CSARGRTDNEQFF. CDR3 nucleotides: TGCAGTGCTAGAGGACGGACTGACAATGAGCAGTTCTTC.

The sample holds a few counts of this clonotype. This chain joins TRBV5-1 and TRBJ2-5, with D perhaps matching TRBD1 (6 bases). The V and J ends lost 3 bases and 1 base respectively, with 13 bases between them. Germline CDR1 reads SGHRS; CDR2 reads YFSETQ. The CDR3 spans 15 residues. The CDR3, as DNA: TGCGCCAGCAGCTCACTCGCAGGGGTCCAAGAGACCCAGTACTTC. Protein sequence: CASSSLAGVQETQYF.

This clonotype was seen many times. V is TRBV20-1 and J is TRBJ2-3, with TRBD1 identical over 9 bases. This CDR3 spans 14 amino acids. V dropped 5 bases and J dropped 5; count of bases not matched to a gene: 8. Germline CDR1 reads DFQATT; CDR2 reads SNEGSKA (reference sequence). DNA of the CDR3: TGCAGTGCTGTCCGGGACAGGGCGGGAGATACGCAGTATTTT. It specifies CSAVRDRAGDTQYF.